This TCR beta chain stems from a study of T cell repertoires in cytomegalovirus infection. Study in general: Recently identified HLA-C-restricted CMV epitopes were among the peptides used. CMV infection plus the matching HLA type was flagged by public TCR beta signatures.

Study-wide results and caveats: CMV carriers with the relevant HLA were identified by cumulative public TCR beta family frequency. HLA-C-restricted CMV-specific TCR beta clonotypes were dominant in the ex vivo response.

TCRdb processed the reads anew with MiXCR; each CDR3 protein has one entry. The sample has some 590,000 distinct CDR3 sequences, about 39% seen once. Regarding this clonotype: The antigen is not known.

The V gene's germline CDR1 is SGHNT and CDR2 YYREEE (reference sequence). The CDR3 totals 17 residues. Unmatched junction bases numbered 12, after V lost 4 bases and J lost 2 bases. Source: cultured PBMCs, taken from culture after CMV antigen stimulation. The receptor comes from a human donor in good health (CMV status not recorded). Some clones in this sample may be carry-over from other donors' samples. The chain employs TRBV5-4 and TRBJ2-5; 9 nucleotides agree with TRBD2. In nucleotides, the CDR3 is TGTGCCAGCAGCCGTCGCGGGGGGGGGGGGCAACAAGAGACCCAGTACTTC. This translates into CASSRRGGGGQQETQYF.